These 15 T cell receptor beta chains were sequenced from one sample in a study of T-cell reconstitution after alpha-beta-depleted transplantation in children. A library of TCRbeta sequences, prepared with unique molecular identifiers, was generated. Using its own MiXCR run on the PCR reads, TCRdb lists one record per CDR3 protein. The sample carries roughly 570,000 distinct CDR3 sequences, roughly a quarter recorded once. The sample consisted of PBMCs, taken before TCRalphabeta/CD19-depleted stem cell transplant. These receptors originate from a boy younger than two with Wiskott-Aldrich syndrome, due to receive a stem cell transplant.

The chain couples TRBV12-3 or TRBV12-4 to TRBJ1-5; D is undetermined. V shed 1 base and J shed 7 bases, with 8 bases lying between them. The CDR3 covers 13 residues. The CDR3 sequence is CASSLELGQPQHF. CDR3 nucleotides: TGTGCCAGCAGTTTAGAGTTAGGGCAGCCCCAGCATTTT.

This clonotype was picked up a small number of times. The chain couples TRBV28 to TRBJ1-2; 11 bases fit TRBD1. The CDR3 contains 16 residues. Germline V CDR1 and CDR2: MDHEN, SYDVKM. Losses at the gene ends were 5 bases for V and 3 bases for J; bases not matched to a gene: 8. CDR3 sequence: CASSLSGTGGDYGYTF. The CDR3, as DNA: TGTGCCAGCAGTCTTTCCGGGACAGGGGGTGACTATGGCTACACCTTC.

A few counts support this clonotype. This CDR3 is CASSFSIAGGPHDEQFF. CDR3 DNA sequence: TGTGCCAGTAGTTTCTCTATAGCGGGAGGGCCTCATGATGAGCAGTTCTTC. The chain has TRBV19 and TRBJ2-1; the match to TRBD2 covers 11 bases. Trimming removed 5 bases from V and 8 bases from J; junction bases left unmatched: 14. Germline values: CDR1 LNHDA, CDR2 SQIVND (reference sequence). The CDR3 sequence is 17 residues long.

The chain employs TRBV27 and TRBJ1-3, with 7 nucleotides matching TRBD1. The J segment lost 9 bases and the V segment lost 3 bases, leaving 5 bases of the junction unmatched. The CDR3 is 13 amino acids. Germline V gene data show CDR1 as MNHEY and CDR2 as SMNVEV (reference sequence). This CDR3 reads CASSFYRGATIYF. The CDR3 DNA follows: TGTGCCAGCAGTTTCTACAGGGGCGCCACCATATATTTT.

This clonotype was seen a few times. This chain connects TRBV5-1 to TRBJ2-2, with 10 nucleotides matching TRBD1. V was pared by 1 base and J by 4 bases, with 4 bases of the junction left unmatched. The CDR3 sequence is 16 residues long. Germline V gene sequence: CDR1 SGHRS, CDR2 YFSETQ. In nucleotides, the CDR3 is TGCGCCAGCAGCTTGCCGACAGGGGGCAGCACCGGGGAGCTGTTTTTT. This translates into CASSLPTGGSTGELFF.

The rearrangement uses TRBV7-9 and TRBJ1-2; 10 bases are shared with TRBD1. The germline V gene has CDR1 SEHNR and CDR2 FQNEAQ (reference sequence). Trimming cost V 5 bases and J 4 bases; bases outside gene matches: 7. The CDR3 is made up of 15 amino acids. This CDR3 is CASSATGQGRYGYTF. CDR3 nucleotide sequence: TGTGCCAGCAGCGCAACGGGACAGGGGCGCTATGGCTACACCTTC.

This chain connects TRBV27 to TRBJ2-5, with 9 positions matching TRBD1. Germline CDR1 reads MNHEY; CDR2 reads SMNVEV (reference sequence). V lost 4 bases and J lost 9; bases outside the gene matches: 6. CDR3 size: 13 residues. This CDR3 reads CASSSGQGVAQYF. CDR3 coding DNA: TGTGCCAGCAGTTCGGGACAGGGAGTGGCCCAGTACTTC.

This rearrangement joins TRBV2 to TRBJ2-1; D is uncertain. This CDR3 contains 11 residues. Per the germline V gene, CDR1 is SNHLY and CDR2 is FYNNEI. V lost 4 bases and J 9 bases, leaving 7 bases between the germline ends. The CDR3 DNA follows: TGTGCCAGCAGTGTATTGGGTGAGCAGTTCTTC. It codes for CASSVLGEQFF. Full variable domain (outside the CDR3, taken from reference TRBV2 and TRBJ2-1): EPEVTQTPSHQVTQMGQEVILRCVPISNHLYFYWYRQILGQKVEFLVSFYNNEISEKSEIFDDQFSVERPDGSNFTLKIRSTKLEDSAMYFCASSVLGEQFFGPGTRLTVL.

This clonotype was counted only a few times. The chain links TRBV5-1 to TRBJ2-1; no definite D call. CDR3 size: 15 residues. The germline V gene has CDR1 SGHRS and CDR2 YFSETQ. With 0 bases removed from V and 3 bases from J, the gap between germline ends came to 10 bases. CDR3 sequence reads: CASSLESPVYNEQFF. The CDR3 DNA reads TGCGCCAGCAGCTTGGAGTCGCCAGTCTACAATGAGCAGTTCTTC.

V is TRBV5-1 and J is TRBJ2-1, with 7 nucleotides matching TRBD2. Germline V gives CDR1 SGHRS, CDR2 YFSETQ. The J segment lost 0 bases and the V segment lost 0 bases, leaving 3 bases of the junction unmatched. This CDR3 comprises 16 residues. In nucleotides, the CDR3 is TGCGCCAGCAGCTTGGTTGGGGGGGTCTCCTACAATGAGCAGTTCTTC. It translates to CASSLVGGVSYNEQFF.

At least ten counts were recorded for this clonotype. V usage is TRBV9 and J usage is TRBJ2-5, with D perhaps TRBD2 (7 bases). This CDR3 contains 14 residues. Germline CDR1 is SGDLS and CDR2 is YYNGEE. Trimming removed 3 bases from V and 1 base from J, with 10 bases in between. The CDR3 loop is CASSERGGQETQYF. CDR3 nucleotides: TGTGCCAGCAGCGAGAGGGGGGGCCAAGAGACCCAGTACTTC.

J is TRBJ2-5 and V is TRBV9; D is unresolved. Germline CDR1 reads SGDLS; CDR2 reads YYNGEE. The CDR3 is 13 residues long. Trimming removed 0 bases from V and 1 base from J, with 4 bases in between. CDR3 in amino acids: CASSVGFQETQYF. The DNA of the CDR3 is TGTGCCAGCAGCGTAGGCTTCCAAGAGACCCAGTACTTC.

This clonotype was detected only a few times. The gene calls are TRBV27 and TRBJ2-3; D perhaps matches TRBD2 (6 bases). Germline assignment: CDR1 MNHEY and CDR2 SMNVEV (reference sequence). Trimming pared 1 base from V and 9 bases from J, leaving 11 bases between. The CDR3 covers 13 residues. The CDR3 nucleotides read TGTGCCAGCAGTTTATTTGGGACTCAAACGCAGTATTTT. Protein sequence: CASSLFGTQTQYF.

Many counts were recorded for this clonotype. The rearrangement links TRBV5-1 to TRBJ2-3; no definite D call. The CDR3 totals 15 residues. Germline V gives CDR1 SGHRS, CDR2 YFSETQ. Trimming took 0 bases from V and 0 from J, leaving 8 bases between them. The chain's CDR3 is CASSLVQSSTDTQYF. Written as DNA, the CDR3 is TGCGCCAGCAGCTTGGTACAGTCCAGCACAGATACGCAGTATTTT.

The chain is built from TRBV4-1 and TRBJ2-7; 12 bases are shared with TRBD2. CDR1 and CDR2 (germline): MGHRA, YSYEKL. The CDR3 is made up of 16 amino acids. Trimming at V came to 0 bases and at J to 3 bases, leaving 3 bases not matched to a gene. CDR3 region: CASSQEGLAGRYEQYF. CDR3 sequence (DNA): TGCGCCAGCAGCCAAGAAGGACTAGCGGGACGCTACGAGCAGTACTTC.